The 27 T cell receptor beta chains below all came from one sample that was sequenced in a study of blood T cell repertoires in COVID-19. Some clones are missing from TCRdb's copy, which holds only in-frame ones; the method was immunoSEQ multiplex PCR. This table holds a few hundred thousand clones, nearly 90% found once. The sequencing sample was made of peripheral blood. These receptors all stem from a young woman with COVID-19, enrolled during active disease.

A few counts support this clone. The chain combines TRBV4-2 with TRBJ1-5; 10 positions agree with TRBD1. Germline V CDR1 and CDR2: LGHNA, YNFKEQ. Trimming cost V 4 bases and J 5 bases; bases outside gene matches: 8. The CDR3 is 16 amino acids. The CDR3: CASSRQAGTGDQPQHF. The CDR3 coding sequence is TGTGCCAGCAGCCGACAAGCGGGGACAGGGGATCAGCCCCAGCATTTT.

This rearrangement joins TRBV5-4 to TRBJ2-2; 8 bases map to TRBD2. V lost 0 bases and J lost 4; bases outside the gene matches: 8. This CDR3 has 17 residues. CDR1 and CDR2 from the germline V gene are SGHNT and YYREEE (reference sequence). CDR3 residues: CASSLAGGPSGTGELFF. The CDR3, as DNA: TGTGCCAGCAGCTTGGCGGGGGGGCCCAGCGGCACCGGGGAGCTGTTTTTT.

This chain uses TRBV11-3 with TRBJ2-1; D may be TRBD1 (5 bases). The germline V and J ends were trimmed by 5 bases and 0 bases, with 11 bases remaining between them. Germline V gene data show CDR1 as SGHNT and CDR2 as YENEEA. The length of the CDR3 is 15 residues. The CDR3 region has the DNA TGTGCCAGCAGCCCTCGACAGAGCTCCTACAATGAGCAGTTCTTC. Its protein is CASSPRQSSYNEQFF.

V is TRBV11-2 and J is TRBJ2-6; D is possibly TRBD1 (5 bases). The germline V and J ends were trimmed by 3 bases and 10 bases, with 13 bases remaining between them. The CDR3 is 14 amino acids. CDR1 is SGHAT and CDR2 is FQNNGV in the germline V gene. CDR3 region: CASSLVQGMNVLTF. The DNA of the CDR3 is TGTGCCAGCAGCTTGGTGCAGGGCATGAACGTCCTGACTTTC.

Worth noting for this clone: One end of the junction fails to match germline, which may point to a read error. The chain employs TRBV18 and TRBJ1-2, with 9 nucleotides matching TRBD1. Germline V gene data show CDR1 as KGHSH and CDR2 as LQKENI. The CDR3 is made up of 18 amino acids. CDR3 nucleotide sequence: TGTGCCAGCTCACCCGGACAGGGGTCCCTCGCTACTAATTATGGCTACACCTTC. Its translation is CASSPGQGSLATNYGYTF. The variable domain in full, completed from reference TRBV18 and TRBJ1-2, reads NAGVMQNPRHLVRRRGQEARLRCSPMKGHSHVYWYRQLPEEGLKFMVYLQKENIIDESGMPKERFSAEFPKEGPSILRIQQVVRGDSAAYFCASSPGQGSLATNYGYTFGSGTRLTVV.

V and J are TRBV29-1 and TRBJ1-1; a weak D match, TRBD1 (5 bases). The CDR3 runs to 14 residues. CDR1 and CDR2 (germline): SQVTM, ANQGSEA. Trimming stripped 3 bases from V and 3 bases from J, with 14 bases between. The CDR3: CSVEVRGTYTEAFF. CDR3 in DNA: TGCAGCGTTGAGGTCCGGGGGACGTACACTGAAGCTTTCTTT.

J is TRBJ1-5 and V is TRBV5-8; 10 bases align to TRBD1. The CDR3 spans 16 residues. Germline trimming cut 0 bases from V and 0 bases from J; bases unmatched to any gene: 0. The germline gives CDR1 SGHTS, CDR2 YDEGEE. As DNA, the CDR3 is TGTGCCAGCAGCTTGGGGACAGGGGGTAGCAATCAGCCCCAGCATTTT. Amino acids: CASSLGTGGSNQPQHF.

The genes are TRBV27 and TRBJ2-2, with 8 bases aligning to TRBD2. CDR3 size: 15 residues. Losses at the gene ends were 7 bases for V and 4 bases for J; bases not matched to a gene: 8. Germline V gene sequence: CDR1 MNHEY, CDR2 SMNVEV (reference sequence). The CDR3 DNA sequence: TGTGCCAGCACCCCGGGGGGGCGCGTCACCGGGGAGCTGTTTTTT. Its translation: CASTPGGRVTGELFF.

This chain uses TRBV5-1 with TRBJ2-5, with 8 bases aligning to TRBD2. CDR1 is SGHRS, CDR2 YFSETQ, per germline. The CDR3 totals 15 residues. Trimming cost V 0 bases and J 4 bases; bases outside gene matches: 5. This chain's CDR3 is CASSLEGTRGETQYF. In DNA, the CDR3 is TGCGCCAGCAGCTTGGAGGGGACTAGAGGAGAGACCCAGTACTTC.

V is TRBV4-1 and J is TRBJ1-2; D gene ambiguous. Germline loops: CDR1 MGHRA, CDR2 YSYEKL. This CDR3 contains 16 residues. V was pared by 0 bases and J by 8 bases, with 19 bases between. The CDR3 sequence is CASSQDRVYGREGYTF. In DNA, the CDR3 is TGCGCCAGCAGCCAAGATCGGGTTTACGGTCGGGAAGGCTACACCTTC.

Here the CDR3 reads CASSEAGRTGVYEQYF. The CDR3 DNA reads TGTGCCAGCAGTGAAGCTGGTAGGACAGGGGTCTACGAGCAGTACTTC. The gene calls are TRBV2 and TRBJ2-7; 9 positions agree with TRBD1. Germline V gene sequence: CDR1 SNHLY, CDR2 FYNNEI. The CDR3 totals 16 residues. Trimming at V came to 0 bases and at J to 3 bases, leaving 6 bases not matched to a gene.

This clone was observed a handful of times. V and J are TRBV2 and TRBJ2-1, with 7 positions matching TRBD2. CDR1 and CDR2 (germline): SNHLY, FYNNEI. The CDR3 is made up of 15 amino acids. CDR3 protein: CAIHHPGRLYNEQFF. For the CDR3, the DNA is TGTGCTATACACCACCCCGGGAGGTTGTACAATGAGCAGTTCTTC.

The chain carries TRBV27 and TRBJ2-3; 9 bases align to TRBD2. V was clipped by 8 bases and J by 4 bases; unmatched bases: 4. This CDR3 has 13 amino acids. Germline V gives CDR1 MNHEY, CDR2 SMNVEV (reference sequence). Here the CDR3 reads CASQLAGSDTQYF. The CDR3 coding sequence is TGTGCCAGCCAGCTAGCGGGGTCAGATACGCAGTATTTT.

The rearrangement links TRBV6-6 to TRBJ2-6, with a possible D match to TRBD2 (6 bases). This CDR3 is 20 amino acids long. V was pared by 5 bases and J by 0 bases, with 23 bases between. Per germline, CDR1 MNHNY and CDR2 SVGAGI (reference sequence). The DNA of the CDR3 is TGTGCCAGCAGTCCCCCCCCGGGAGCGGGTGGTACCTCTGGGGCCAACGTCCTGACTTTC. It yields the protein CASSPPPGAGGTSGANVLTF.

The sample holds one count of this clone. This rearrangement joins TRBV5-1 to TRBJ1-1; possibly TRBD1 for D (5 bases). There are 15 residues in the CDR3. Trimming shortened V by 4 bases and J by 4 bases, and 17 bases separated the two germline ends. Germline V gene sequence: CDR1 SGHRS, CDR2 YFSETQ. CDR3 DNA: TGCGCCAGCAGCCTCTCCCCAGGGTCAGTCACTGAAGCTTTCTTT. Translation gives CASSLSPGSVTEAFF. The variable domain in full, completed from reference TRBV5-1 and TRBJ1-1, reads KAGVTQTPRYLIKTRGQQVTLSCSPISGHRSVSWYQQTPGQGLQFLFEYFSETQRNKGNFPGRFSGRQFSNSRSEMNVSTLELGDSALYLCASSLSPGSVTEAFFGQGTRLTVV.

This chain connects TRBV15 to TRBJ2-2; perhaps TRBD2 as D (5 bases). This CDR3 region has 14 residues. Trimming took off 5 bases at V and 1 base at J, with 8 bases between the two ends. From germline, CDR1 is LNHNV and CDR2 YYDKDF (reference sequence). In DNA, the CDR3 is TGTGCCACCAGCCTTCGGGAGAACACCGGGGAGCTGTTTTTT. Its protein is CATSLRENTGELFF.

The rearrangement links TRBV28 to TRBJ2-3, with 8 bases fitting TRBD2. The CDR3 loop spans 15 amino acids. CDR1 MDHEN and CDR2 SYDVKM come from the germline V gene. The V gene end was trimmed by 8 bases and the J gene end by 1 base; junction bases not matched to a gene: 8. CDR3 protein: CASVRGGRGTDTQYF. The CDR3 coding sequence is TGTGCCAGCGTTCGGGGGGGCCGGGGCACAGATACGCAGTATTTT.

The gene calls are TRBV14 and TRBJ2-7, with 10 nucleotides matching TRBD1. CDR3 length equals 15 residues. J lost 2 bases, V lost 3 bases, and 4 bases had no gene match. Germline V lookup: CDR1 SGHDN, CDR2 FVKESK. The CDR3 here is CASSQWDRGPYEQYF. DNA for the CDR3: TGTGCCAGCAGCCAGTGGGACAGGGGCCCCTACGAGCAGTACTTC.

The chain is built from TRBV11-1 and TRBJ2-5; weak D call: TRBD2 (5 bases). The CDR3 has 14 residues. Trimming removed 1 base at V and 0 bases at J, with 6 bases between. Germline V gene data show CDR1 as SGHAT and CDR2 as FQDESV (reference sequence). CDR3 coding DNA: TGTGCCAGCAGCTTAGGACTACACCAAGAGACCCAGTACTTC. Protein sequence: CASSLGLHQETQYF.

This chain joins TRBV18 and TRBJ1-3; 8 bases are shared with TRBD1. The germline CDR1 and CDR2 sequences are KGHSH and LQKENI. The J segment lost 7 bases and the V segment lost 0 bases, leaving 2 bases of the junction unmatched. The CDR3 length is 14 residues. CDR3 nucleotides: TGTGCCAGCTCACCACCACCAGGGGGCAACACCATATATTTT. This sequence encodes CASSPPPGGNTIYF.

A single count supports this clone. The CDR3 loop is CASSHLPGRGREADTQYF. The CDR3 DNA reads TGTGCCAGCAGCCACCTACCCGGCAGGGGGCGAGAAGCAGATACGCAGTATTTT. The genes are TRBV5-5 and TRBJ2-3; 8 nucleotides match TRBD1. This CDR3 has 18 residues. The V gene end was trimmed by 4 bases and the J gene end by 4 bases; junction bases not matched to a gene: 17. CDR1 and CDR2 from the germline V gene are SGHKS and YYEKEE (reference sequence).

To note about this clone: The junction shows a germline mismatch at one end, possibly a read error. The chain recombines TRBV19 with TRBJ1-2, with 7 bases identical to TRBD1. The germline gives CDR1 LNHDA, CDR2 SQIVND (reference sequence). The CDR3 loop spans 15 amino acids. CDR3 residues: CASSHPGQSLYGYTF. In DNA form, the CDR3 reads TGTGCAAGTAGTCACCCGGGACAGTCTCTTTATGGCTACACCTTC.

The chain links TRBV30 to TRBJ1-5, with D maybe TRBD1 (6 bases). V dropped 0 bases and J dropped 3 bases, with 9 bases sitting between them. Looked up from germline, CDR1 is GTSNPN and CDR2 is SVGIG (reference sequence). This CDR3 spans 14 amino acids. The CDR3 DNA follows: TGTGCCTGGAGTGTAGGACAGTTCAATCAGCCCCAGCATTTT. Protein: CAWSVGQFNQPQHF. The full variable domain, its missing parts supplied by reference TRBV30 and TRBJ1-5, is SQTIHQWPATLVQPVGSPLSLECTVEGTSNPNLYWYRQAAGRGLQLLFYSVGIGQISSEVPQNLSASRPQDRQFILSSKKLLLSDSGFYLCAWSVGQFNQPQHFGDGTRLSIL.

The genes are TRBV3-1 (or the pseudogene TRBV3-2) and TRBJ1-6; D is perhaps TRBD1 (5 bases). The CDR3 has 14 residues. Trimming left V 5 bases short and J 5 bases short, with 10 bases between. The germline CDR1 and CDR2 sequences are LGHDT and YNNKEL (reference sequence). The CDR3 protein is CASSAAGHNSPLHF. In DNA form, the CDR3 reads TGTGCCAGCAGCGCAGCAGGGCATAATTCACCCCTCCACTTT.

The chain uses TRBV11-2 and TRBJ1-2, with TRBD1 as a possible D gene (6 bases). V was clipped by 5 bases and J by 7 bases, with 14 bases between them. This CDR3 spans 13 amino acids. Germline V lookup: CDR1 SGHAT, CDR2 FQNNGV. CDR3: CASSQDTGFGYTF. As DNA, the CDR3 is TGTGCCAGCAGCCAGGATACAGGGTTTGGCTACACCTTC. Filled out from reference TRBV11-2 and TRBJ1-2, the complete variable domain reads EAGVAQSPRYKIIEKRQSVAFWCNPISGHATLYWYQQILGQGPKLLIQFQNNGVVDDSQLPKDRFSAERLKGVDSTLKIQPAKLEDSAVYLCASSQDTGFGYTFGSGTRLTVV.

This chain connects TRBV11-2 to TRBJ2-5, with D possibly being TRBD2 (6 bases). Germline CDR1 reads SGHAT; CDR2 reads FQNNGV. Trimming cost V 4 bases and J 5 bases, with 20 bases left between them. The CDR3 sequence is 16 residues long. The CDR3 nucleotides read TGTGCCAGCAGCTCCAAAGCCCACCGGGACTTGGAGACCCAGTACTTC. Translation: CASSSKAHRDLETQYF. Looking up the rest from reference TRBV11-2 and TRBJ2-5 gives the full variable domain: EAGVAQSPRYKIIEKRQSVAFWCNPISGHATLYWYQQILGQGPKLLIQFQNNGVVDDSQLPKDRFSAERLKGVDSTLKIQPAKLEDSAVYLCASSSKAHRDLETQYFGPGTRLLVL.

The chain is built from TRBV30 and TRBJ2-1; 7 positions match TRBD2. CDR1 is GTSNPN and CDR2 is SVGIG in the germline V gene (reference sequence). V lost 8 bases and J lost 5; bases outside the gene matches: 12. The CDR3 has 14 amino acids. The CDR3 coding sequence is TGTGCCGGAGGGGCAGCGGGGATTCACAATGAGCAGTTCTTC. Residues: CAGGAAGIHNEQFF.